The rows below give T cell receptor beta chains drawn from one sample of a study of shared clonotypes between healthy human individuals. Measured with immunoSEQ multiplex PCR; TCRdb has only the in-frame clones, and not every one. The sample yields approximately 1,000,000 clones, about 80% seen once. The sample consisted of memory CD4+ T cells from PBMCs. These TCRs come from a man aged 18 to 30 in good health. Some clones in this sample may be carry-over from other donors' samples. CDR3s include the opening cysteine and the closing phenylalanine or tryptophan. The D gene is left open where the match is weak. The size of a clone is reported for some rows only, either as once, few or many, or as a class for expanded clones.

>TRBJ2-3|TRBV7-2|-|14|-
CASSRREEADTQYF
TGTGCCAGCAGCCGTCGGGAAGAAGCAGATACGCAGTATTTT
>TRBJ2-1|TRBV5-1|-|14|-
CASSLEATYNEQFF
TGCGCCAGCAGCTTGGAGGCTACCTACAATGAGCAGTTCTTC
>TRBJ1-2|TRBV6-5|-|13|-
CASSPDNFYGYTF
TGTGCCAGCAGTCCTGACAACTTCTATGGCTACACCTTC
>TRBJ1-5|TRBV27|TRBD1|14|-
CASSSQGAGQPQHF
TGTGCCAGCAGTTCCCAGGGGGCAGGTCAGCCCCAGCATTTT
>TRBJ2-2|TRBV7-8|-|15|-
CASKPGRPSAGELFF
TGTGCCAGCAAGCCGGGACGACCGTCTGCCGGGGAGCTGTTTTTT
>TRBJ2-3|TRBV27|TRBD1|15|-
CASSSLDRGRDTQYF
TGTGCCAGCAGTTCACTCGACAGGGGGCGCGATACGCAGTATTTT
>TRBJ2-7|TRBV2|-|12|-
CASSQVINEQYF
TGTGCCAGCAGCCAAGTTATTAACGAGCAGTACTTC
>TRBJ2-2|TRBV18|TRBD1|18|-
CASSPIRTGIGSTGELFF
TGTGCCAGCTCACCAATACGGACAGGGATAGGTTCCACCGGGGAGCTGTTTTTT
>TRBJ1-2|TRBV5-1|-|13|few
CASSTGGRGGYTF
TGCGCCAGCAGCACCGGAGGAAGAGGTGGCTACACCTTC
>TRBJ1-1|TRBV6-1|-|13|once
CATAISRSTEAFF
TGTGCCACCGCGATTTCGAGAAGCACTGAAGCTTTCTTT
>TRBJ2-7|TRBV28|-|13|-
CASIGGHYYEQYF
TGTGCCAGCATCGGGGGACACTACTACGAGCAGTACTTC
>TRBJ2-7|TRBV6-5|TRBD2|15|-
CASSAQSGLGYEQYF
TGTGCCAGCTCAGCTCAATCGGGACTAGGCTACGAGCAGTACTTC
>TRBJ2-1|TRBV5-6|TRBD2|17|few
CASSLIRSGATYNEQFF
TGTGCCAGCAGCTTGATAAGGAGCGGGGCGACCTACAATGAGCAGTTCTTC
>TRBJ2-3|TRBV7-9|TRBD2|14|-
CASSLSGREDTQYF
TGTGCCAGCAGCCTTAGCGGGAGAGAGGATACGCAGTATTTT
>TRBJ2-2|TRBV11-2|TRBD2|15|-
CASSQLAGDTGELFF
TGTGCCAGCAGCCAACTAGCGGGTGACACCGGGGAGCTGTTTTTT
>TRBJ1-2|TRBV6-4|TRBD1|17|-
CASSDSRRTGSIYGYTF
TGTGCCAGCAGTGACTCAAGGAGGACAGGGAGCATCTATGGCTACACCTTC
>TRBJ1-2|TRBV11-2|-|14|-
CASSLGPGRYGYTF
TGTGCCAGCAGCTTAGGTCCAGGGAGATACGGCTACACCTTC
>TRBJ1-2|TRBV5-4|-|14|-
CASSLGRSNYGYTF
TGTGCCAGCAGCTTGGGGCGGAGTAACTATGGCTACACCTTC
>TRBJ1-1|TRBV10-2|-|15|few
CASSDPRPSSTEAFF
TGCGCCAGCAGTGACCCACGGCCCTCGAGCACTGAAGCTTTCTTT
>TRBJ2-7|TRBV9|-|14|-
CASSSRDINYEQYF
TGTGCCAGCAGCTCCCGGGACATCAATTACGAGCAGTACTTC
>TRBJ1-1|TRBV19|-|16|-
CASSMLQAPGRDLAFF
TGTGCCAGTAGTATGTTGCAGGCACCGGGCAGAGATCTAGCTTTCTTT
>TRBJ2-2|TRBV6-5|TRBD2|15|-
CASSYRRLASGELFF
TGTGCCAGCAGTTACAGGAGACTAGCGTCCGGGGAGCTGTTTTTT
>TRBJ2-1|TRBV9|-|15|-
CASSVAFGSYNEQFF
TGTGCCAGCAGCGTAGCCTTCGGCTCCTACAATGAGCAGTTCTTC
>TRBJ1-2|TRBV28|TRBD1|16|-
CASIGQGAPANYGYTF
TGTGCCAGCATTGGCCAGGGGGCGCCGGCTAACTATGGCTACACCTTC
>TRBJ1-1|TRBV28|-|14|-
CASSLGGSRTEAFF
TGTGCCAGCAGTTTGGGGGGCAGCCGGACTGAAGCTTTCTTT
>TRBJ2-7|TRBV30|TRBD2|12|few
CAWTSGKYEQYF
TGTGCCTGGACTAGCGGAAAATACGAGCAGTACTTC
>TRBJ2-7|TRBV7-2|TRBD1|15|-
CASSQGGQGAREQYF
TGTGCCAGCAGCCAAGGAGGACAGGGGGCGCGGGAGCAGTACTTC
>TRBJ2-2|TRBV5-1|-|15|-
CASSLDSGNTGELFF
TGCGCCAGCAGCTTGGACAGCGGAAACACCGGGGAGCTGTTTTTT
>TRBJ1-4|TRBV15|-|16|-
CATSRNPGTTNEKLFF
TGTGCCACCAGCAGGAACCCCGGTACAACTAATGAAAAACTGTTTTTT
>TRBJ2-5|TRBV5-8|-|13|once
CASSLARQETQYF
TGTGCCAGCAGCTTGGCCAGACAAGAGACCCAGTACTTC
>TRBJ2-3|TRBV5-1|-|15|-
CASSLDGLIRDTQYF
TGCGCCAGCAGCTTGGACGGGCTCATCAGGGATACGCAGTATTTT
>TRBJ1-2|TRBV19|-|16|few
CASSMLQDRIMDGYTF
TGTGCCAGTAGTATGTTACAAGACAGGATCATGGATGGCTACACCTTC
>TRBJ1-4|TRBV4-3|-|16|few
CASSHEIGTGREKLFF
TGCGCCAGCAGCCATGAGATCGGCACAGGGAGGGAAAAACTGTTTTTT
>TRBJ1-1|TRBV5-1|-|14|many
CASSLPTSNTEAFF
TGCGCCAGCAGCCTCCCGACATCGAACACTGAAGCTTTCTTT
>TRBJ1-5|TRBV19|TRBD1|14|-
CASSIRGPGQPQHF
TGTGCCAGTAGTATAAGGGGGCCGGGGCAGCCCCAGCATTTT
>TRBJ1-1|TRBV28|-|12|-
CASRPNGVRAFF
TGTGCCAGCAGGCCCAACGGAGTTCGGGCTTTCTTT
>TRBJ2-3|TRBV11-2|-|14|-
CASSLVVFTDTQYF
TGTGCCAGCAGCTTAGTAGTATTCACAGATACGCAGTATTTT
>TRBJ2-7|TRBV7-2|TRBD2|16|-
CASSLTSGSNSYEQYF
TGTGCCAGCAGTCTTACTAGCGGGAGTAATTCGTACGAGCAGTACTTC
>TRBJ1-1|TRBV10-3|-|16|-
CAILNSVSSSRPEAFF
TGTGCCATCCTTAATTCCGTCAGTAGCTCTAGACCTGAAGCTTTCTTT
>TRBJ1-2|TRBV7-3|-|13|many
CASSLDPNYGYTF
TGTGCCAGCAGCTTAGACCCGAACTATGGCTACACCTTC
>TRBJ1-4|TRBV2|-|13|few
CASSRGPNEKLFF
TGTGCCAGCAGTCGGGGTCCTAATGAAAAACTGTTTTTT
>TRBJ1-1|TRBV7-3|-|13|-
CASSLYAGTEAFF
TGTGCCAGCAGCTTGTACGCGGGCACTGAAGCTTTCTTT
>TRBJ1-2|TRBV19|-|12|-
CAVAGDYYGYTF
TGTGCCGTTGCGGGGGATTACTATGGCTACACCTTC
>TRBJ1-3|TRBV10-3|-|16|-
CAISSGTARSGNTIYF
TGTGCCATCAGCTCCGGGACCGCTCGCTCTGGAAACACCATATATTTT
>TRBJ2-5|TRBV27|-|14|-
CASSRSDRKETQYF
TGTGCCAGCAGTCGATCCGACAGAAAAGAGACCCAGTACTTC
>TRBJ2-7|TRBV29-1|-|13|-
CSVVSGSGDEQYF
TGCAGCGTTGTCTCGGGGTCTGGGGACGAGCAGTACTTC
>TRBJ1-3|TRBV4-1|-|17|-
CASSQDKGRGTGNTIYF
TGCGCCAGCAGCCAAGATAAAGGGCGGGGAACTGGAAACACCATATATTTT